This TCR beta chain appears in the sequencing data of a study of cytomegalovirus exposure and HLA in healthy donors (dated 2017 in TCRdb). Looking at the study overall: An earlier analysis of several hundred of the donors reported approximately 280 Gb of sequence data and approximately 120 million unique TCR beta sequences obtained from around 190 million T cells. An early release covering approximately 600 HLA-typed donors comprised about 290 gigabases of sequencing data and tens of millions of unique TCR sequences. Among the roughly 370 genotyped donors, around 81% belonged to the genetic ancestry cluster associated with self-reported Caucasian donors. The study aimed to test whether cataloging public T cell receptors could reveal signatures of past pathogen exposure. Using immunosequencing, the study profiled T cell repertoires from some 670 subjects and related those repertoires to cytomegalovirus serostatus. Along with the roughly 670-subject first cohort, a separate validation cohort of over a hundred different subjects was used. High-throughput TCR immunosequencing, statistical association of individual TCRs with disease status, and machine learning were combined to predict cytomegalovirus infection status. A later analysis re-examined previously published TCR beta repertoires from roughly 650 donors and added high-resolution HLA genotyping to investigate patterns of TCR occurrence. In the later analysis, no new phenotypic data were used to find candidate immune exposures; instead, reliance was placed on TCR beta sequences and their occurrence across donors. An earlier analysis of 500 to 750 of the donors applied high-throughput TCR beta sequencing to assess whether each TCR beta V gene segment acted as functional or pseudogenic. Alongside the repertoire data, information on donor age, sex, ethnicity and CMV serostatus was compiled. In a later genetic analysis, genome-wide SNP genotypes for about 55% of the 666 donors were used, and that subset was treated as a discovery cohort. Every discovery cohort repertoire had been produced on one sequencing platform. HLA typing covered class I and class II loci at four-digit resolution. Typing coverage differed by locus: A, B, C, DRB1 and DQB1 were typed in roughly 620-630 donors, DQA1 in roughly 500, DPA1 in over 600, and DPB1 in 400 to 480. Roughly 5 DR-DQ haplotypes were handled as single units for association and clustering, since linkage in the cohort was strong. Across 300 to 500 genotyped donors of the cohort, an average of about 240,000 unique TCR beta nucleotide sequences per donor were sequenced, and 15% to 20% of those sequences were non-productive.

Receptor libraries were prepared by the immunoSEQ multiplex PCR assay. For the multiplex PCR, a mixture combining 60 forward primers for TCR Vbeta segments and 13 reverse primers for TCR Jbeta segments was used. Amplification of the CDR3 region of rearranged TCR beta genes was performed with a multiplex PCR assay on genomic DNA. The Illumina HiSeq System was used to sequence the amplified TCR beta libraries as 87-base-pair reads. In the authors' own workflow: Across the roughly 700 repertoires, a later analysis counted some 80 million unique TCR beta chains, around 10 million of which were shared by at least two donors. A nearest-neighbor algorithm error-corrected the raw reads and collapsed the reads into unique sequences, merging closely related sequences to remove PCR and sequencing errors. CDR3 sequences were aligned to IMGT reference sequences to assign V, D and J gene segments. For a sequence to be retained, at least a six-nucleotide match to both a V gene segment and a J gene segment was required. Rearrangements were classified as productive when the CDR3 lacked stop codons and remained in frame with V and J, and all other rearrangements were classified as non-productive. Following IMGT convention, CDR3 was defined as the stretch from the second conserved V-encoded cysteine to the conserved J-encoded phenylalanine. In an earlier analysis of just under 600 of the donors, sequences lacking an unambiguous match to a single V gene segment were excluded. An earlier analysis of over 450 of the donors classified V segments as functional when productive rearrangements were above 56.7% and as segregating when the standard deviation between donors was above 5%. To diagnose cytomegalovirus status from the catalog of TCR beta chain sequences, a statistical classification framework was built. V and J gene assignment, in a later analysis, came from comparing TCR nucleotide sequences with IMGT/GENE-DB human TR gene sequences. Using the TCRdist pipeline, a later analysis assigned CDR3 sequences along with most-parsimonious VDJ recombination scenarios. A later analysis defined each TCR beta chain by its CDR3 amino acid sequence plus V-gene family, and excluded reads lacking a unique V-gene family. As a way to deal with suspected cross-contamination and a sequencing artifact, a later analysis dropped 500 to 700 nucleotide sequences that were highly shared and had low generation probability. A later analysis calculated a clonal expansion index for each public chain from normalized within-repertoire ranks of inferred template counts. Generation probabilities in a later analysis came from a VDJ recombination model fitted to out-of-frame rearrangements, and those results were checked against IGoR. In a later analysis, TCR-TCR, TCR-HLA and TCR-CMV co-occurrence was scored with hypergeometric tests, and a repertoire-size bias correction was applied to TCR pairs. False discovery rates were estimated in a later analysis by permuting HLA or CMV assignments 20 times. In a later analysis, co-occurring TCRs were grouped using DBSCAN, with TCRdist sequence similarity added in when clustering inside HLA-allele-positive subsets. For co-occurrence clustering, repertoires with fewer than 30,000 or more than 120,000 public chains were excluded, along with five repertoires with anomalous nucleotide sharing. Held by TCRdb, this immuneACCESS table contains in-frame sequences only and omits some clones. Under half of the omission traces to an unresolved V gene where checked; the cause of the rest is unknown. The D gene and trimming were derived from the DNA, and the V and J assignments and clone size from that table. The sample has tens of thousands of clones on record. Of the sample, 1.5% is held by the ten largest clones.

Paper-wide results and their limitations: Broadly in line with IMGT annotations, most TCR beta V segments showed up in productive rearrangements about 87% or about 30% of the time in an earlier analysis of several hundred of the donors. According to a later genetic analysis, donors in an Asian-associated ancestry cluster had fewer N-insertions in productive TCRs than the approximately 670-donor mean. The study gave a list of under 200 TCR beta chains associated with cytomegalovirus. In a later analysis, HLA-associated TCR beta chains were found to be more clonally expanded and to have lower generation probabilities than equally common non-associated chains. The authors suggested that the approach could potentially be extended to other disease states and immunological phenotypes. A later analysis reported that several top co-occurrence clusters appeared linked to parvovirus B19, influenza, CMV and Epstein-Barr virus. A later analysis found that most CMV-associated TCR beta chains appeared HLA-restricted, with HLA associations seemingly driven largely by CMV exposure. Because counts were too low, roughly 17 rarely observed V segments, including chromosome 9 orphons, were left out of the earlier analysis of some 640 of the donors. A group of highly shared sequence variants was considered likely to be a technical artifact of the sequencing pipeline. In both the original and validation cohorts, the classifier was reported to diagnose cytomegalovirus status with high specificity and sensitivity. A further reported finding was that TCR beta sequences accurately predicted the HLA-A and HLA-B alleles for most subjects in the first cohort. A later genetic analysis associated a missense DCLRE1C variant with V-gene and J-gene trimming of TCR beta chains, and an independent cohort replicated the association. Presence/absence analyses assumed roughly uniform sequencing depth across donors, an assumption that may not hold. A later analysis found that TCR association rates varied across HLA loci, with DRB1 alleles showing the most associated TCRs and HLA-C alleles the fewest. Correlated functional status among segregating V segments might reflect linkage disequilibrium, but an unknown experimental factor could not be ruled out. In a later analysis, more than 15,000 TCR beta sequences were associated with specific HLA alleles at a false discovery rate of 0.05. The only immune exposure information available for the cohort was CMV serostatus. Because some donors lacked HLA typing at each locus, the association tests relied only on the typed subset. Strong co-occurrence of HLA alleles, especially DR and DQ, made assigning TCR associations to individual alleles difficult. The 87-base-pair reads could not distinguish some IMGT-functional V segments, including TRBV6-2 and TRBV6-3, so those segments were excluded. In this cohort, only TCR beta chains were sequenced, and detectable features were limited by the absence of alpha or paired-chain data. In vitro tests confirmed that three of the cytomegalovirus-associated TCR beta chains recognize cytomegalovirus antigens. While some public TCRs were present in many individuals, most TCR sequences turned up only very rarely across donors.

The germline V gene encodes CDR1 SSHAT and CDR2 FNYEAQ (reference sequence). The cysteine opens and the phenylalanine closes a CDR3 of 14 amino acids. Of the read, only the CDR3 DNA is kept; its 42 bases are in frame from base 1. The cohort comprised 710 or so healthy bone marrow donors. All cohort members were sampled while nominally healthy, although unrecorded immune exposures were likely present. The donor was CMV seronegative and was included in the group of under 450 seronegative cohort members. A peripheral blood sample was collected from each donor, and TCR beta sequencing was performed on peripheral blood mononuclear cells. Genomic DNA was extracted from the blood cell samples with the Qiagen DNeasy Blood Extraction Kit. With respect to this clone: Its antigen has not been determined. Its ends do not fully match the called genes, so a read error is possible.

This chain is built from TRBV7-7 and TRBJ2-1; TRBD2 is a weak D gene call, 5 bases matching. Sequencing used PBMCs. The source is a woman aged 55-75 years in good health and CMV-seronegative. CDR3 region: CASSLALTANEQFF. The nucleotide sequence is TGTGCTAGCAGCTTAGCGTTAACAGCCAATGAGCAGTTCTTC.